One and the same sample provided the 25 T cell receptor beta chains below, sequenced in a study of shared clonotypes between healthy human individuals. This table comes from immunoSEQ multiplex PCR, and its TCRdb copy is limited to in-frame clones, with some not included. The data hold about 700,000 clones, with around 67% observed a single time. The sequenced material came from memory CD4+ T cells sorted from blood. Subset here: CD45RA-negative fraction. All receptors come from a woman aged 25 to 39 in good health.

V is TRBV6-5 and J is TRBJ2-1; TRBD2 might be the D (5 bases). The V gene lost 6 bases and the J gene lost 6 bases, with 15 bases spanning the gap. Germline CDR1 and CDR2: MNHEY and SVGAGI. The CDR3 has 14 amino acids. The CDR3 region is CASRLLVRANEQFF. In DNA, the CDR3 is TGTGCCAGCAGGCTGTTGGTGAGGGCCAATGAGCAGTTCTTC.

This clone was found once. A much more abundant neighbour one base away suggests this may be a read error. This specimen includes other DNA sequences encoding the same CDR3. This chain connects TRBV28 to TRBJ2-1; 8 bases align to TRBD2. The CDR3 is 16 amino acids. J gave up 4 bases and V 3 bases, and 8 bases lay outside the gene matches. The germline gives CDR1 MDHEN, CDR2 SYDVKM. CDR3 DNA sequence: TGTGCCAGCAGTTTGGGAGGGACTAGTAGTTACAATGAGCAGTTCTTC. Its protein product is CASSLGGTSSYNEQFF.

This clone was detected once. The rearrangement joins TRBV5-1 to TRBJ2-6; tentatively, D is TRBD2 (5 bases). The germline CDR1 and CDR2 sequences are SGHRS and YFSETQ. Deletions cut 6 bases from V and 0 bases from J, with 16 bases between. The CDR3 loop spans 17 amino acids. The CDR3 sequence: CASTPNGGLSGANVLTF. The CDR3 DNA is TGCGCCAGCACCCCAAACGGAGGTCTCTCTGGGGCCAACGTCCTGACTTTC.

The V gene is TRBV11-2, the J gene TRBJ2-1; weak D call: TRBD2 (6 bases). V lost 0 bases to trimming and J lost 6 bases, with 9 bases between them. The CDR3 contains 14 residues. Per germline, CDR1 SGHAT and CDR2 FQNNGV. Written as DNA, the CDR3 is TGTGCCAGCAGCTTAGAGGGCGGGATCAATGAGCAGTTCTTC. This encodes CASSLEGGINEQFF.

The chain has TRBV27 and TRBJ1-5; the match to TRBD1 covers 8 bases. J was trimmed by 6 bases and V by 6 bases; bases with no gene match: 7. The CDR3 covers 14 residues. The V gene's germline CDR1 is MNHEY and CDR2 SMNVEV (reference sequence). The CDR3 nucleotides are TGTGCCAGCAGGAGACAGGGGACCGCTCAGCCCCAGCATTTT. It specifies CASRRQGTAQPQHF.

This clone appeared once. A read error is likely here: a far larger clone is one base away. The sample carries other DNA sequences with the same CDR3. The chain combines TRBV25-1 with TRBJ2-3; perhaps TRBD2 as D (5 bases). The CDR3 runs to 14 residues. CDR1 and CDR2 from the germline V gene are MGHDK and SYGVNS. Here the CDR3 reads CAVSLSGSTDTQYF. The CDR3 DNA is TGTGCCGTCAGCCTCAGCGGTAGCACAGATACACAGTATTTT.

The J gene is TRBJ2-5, the V gene TRBV7-3; 7 bases line up with TRBD1. V lost 5 bases and J lost 3; bases outside the gene matches: 3. The CDR3 sequence is 13 residues long. Germline CDR1 SGHTA, CDR2 FQGTGA. CDR3 protein: CASSDGQEETQYF. The CDR3 DNA sequence: TGTGCCAGCAGCGATGGACAGGAAGAGACCCAGTACTTC.

V is TRBV4-2 and J is TRBJ1-1; D gene uncertain. V was clipped by 1 base and J by 8 bases, with 8 bases between them. The CDR3 runs to 12 residues. The germline V gene has CDR1 LGHNA and CDR2 YNFKEQ. CDR3 coding DNA: TGTGCCAGCAGCCAAGGAACGGGGGAAGCTTTCTTT. It codes for CASSQGTGEAFF.

The chain has TRBV20-1 and TRBJ2-1, with D possibly being TRBD2 (5 bases). Per the germline V gene, CDR1 is DFQATT and CDR2 is SNEGSKA (reference sequence). The CDR3 is made up of 11 amino acids. The germline V and J ends were trimmed by 6 bases and 9 bases, with 12 bases remaining between them. CDR3 protein: CSAEGALEQFF. CDR3 in DNA: TGCAGTGCAGAGGGAGCTCTTGAGCAGTTCTTC.

This clone was detected a few times. The chain couples TRBV7-9 to TRBJ2-3; 13 bases fit TRBD2. Germline V gene sequence: CDR1 SEHNR, CDR2 FQNEAQ (reference sequence). This CDR3 region has 15 residues. J was trimmed by 6 bases and V by 5 bases; bases with no gene match: 5. This CDR3 reads CASSPRLAGGDTQYF. DNA of the CDR3: TGTGCCAGCAGCCCCCGACTAGCGGGAGGTGATACGCAGTATTTT.

This clone was seen at least ten times. The V gene is TRBV7-6, the J gene TRBJ2-6; perhaps TRBD2 as D (6 bases). The CDR3 has 15 residues. V shed 4 bases and J shed 1 base, with 8 bases lying between them. Germline V gives CDR1 SGHVS, CDR2 FNYEAQ. Written as DNA, the CDR3 is TGTGCCAGCAGCTCCGGGGGATCTGGGGCCAACGTCCTGACTTTC. Translation: CASSSGGSGANVLTF.

V is TRBV19 and J is TRBJ2-7, with a tentative D call TRBD1 (5 bases). V lost 6 bases to trimming and J lost 3 bases, with 18 bases between them. Looked up from germline, CDR1 is LNHDA and CDR2 is SQIVND (reference sequence). The CDR3 covers 15 residues. The CDR3 DNA reads TGTGCCAGTAGCCCTCTGACAGATAACAGCTACGAGCAGTACTTC. Translated, it gives CASSPLTDNSYEQYF. The variable domain in full, with the rest retrieved from reference TRBV19 and TRBJ2-7, is DGGITQSPKYLFRKEGQNVTLSCEQNLNHDAMYWYRQDPGQGLRLIYYSQIVNDFQKGDIAEGYSVSREKKESFPLTVTSAQKNPTAFYLCASSPLTDNSYEQYFGPGTRLTVT.

V usage is TRBV7-2 and J usage is TRBJ2-1; TRBD2 might be the D (5 bases). V was cut by 4 bases and J by 5 bases, with 12 bases left in between. The length of the CDR3 is 14 residues. Germline CDR1 reads SGHTA; CDR2 reads FQGNSA. DNA of the CDR3: TGTGCCAGCAGCTCATATCAGCGGAACAATGAGCAGTTCTTC. Protein product: CASSSYQRNNEQFF.

This chain joins TRBV28 and TRBJ1-5; 7 nucleotides match TRBD1. CDR1 and CDR2 (germline): MDHEN, SYDVKM. V trimming: 8 bases; J trimming: 0 bases; junction bases outside the gene matches: 7. The CDR3 sequence is 15 residues long. CDR3 residues: CASARDRNSNQPQHF. Here the CDR3 DNA reads TGTGCCAGCGCCCGGGACAGAAATAGCAATCAGCCCCAGCATTTT.

The gene calls are TRBV28 and TRBJ2-3, with a possible D match to TRBD1 (7 bases). Trimming cost V 8 bases and J 4 bases, with 19 bases left between them. The CDR3 length is 15 residues. Per germline, CDR1 MDHEN and CDR2 SYDVKM. The CDR3 sequence: CASSQVEGAADTQYF. The CDR3 bases are TGTGCCAGCTCGCAGGTGGAGGGGGCGGCAGATACGCAGTATTTT.

The chain recombines TRBV5-6 with TRBJ1-2, with D hard to call. Trimming removed 5 bases at V and 2 bases at J, with 10 bases between. Per germline, CDR1 SGHDT and CDR2 YYEEEE. The CDR3 has 13 amino acids. The CDR3 coding sequence is TGTGCCAGCAGAAACGCGCCCAACTATGGCTACACCTTC. Translating it yields CASRNAPNYGYTF.

This clone came up a few times. V is TRBV10-3 and J is TRBJ2-1; 9 positions match TRBD2. The germline V gene encodes CDR1 ENHRY and CDR2 SYGVKD. After removal of 2 bases from V and 11 bases from J, the junction contained 4 bases not matched to a gene. The CDR3 sequence is 13 residues long. CDR3 DNA sequence: TGTGCCATCAGTGAGGGGACTAGCCCGAAGCAGTTCTTC. This codes for CAISEGTSPKQFF.

This clone was counted a few times. V usage is TRBV19 and J usage is TRBJ1-1; D gene unclear. Germline loops: CDR1 LNHDA, CDR2 SQIVND (reference sequence). V dropped 5 bases and J dropped 0 bases, with 13 bases sitting between them. This CDR3 is 15 amino acids long. CDR3 nucleotides: TGTGCCAGTAGTTGGGGTGGGGTCGTGAACACTGAAGCTTTCTTT. As protein: CASSWGGVVNTEAFF.

The chain uses TRBV6-5 and TRBJ2-1; D is undetermined. V gave up 2 bases and J gave up 0 bases, with 8 bases separating them. CDR1 and CDR2 (germline): MNHEY, SVGAGI. CDR3 size: 15 residues. CDR3 DNA sequence: TGTGCCAGCAGTTACGACCCAAACTCCTACAATGAGCAGTTCTTC. Its translation: CASSYDPNSYNEQFF.

This chain joins TRBV28 and TRBJ1-3, with TRBD1 identical over 9 bases. Trimming cost V 3 bases and J 4 bases; bases outside gene matches: 19. Looked up from germline, CDR1 is MDHEN and CDR2 is SYDVKM. This CDR3 comprises 20 residues. This CDR3 is CASSLRASLGDRVRGNTIYF. CDR3 nucleotides: TGTGCCAGCAGTTTGAGAGCATCATTGGGGGACAGGGTGCGAGGAAACACCATATATTTT.

This clone has only a few counts. The V call is TRBV10-3, the J call TRBJ2-2; D gene ambiguous. V was clipped by 6 bases and J by 6 bases, with 17 bases between them. Germline V gene lookup returns CDR1 ENHRY and CDR2 SYGVKD. The CDR3 is 15 residues long. CDR3 coding DNA: TGTGCCATCAGGGCACATTCCGTGGTTCCCGGGGAGCTGTTTTTT. This gives the protein CAIRAHSVVPGELFF.

CDR3 sequence: CASSSRQGRSYEQYF. The CDR3 region has the DNA TGTGCCAGCAGCTCCCGACAGGGCCGCTCCTACGAGCAGTACTTC. The chain combines TRBV7-8 with TRBJ2-7; 7 bases line up with TRBD1. With V trimmed by 4 bases and J by 0 bases, 6 bases remained unmatched. The CDR3 runs to 15 residues. Per the germline V gene, CDR1 is SGHVS and CDR2 is FQNEAQ.

This clone was observed at least ten times. J is TRBJ1-4 and V is TRBV5-8; 7 bases match TRBD1. V was pared by 2 bases and J by 5 bases, with 9 bases of the junction left unmatched. This CDR3 spans 16 amino acids. Germline loops: CDR1 SGHTS, CDR2 YDEGEE. Written as DNA, the CDR3 is TGTGCCAGCAGCTTCCAGAGGGGGCGTTTGAATGAAAAACTGTTTTTT. Translated: CASSFQRGRLNEKLFF.

The V and J genes are TRBV25-1 and TRBJ1-1, with D unclear. Trimming removed 4 bases at V and 2 bases at J, with 8 bases between. Germline CDR1 is MGHDK and CDR2 is SYGVNS. CDR3 length: 13 residues. CDR3 bases: TGTGCCAGCAGTGTGAAGCTCAACACTGAAGCTTTCTTT. It is translated as CASSVKLNTEAFF.

This chain uses TRBV6-1 with TRBJ2-7; D is uncertain. V was cut by 2 bases and J by 5 bases, with 10 bases left in between. Germline CDR1 and CDR2: MNHNS and SASEGT. The CDR3 sequence is 13 residues long. CDR3 sequence: CASSEKSQNEQYF. In DNA, the CDR3 is TGTGCCAGCAGTGAAAAGTCCCAGAACGAGCAGTACTTC.